Listed below are T cell receptor beta chains from one sample, sequenced in a study of shared clonotypes between healthy human individuals. The table came from immunoSEQ multiplex PCR; TCRdb's copy has only in-frame clones and leaves some out. Of about 660,000 clones listed, around 67% are singletons. The sequenced sample was memory CD4+ T cells sorted from blood. These receptors originate from a young woman in good health. Both conserved end residues are trimmed from each CDR3. Clone size appears in some rows only: once, few, many, or a class for an expanded clone.

j_gene | v_gene | abundance | CDR3aa
TRBJ2-4 | TRBV27 | - | ASSPLGQIAIWGIQY
TRBJ1-2 | TRBV7-2 | few | ASSPYRGERLGYT
TRBJ1-2 | TRBV18 | - | ASSPGAAGYGYT
TRBJ2-1 | TRBV9 | - | ASSVGGQTYNEQF
TRBJ2-6 | TRBV28 | - | ASSNPGLAGGGANVLT
TRBJ1-1 | TRBV5-1 | - | ASSGGGGVMNTEAF
TRBJ2-7 | TRBV9 | - | ASSPIGGNYEQY
TRBJ2-7 | TRBV4-1 | - | ATGRELLYEQY
TRBJ1-5 | TRBV19 | - | ASRGQINQPQH
TRBJ1-4 | TRBV5-1 | - | ASSSDYEKLF
TRBJ2-7 | TRBV28 | - | ASTTGATYEQY
TRBJ2-1 | TRBV5-1 | few | ASSLTSGGSYNEQF
TRBJ1-2 | TRBV28 | - | ASSLSGKANYGYT
TRBJ1-2 | TRBV5-1 | - | ASSLGRTGQGGYT
TRBJ1-3 | TRBV6-1 | - | ASSRGSSGNTIY
TRBJ2-7 | TRBV13 | once | ASSRRDSVYEQY
TRBJ1-2 | TRBV28 | - | ASSLDSGARGYT
- | TRBV28 | once | ASSSPWGEQY
TRBJ2-1 | TRBV7-6 | once | ASSQEGSKQYNEQF
TRBJ1-5 | TRBV28 | few | ASRNQGSNQPQH
TRBJ2-7 | TRBV5-5 | - | ASSMSLGPWGYEQY
TRBJ2-3 | TRBV10-3 | - | AISDGPDSTDTQY
TRBJ2-7 | TRBV5-1 | - | ASSWFPSGSQGREQY
TRBJ2-7 | TRBV4-2 | - | ASSQDGDRLPYEQY
TRBJ2-2 | TRBV5-1 | - | ASSWSSGDYGELF
TRBJ2-3 | TRBV27 | - | ASSGGQVTDTQY
TRBJ2-1 | TRBV5-1 | - | ASSLDSGAYNEQF
TRBJ1-4 | TRBV28 | - | ASRPGTGANEKLF
TRBJ2-7 | TRBV7-3 | - | ASSSDGYEQY
TRBJ1-3 | TRBV9 | - | ASSVVQQISGNTIY
TRBJ1-2 | TRBV15 | few | ATSRDLYGYT
TRBJ2-7 | TRBV7-8 | - | ASSPQRDSYEQY
TRBJ2-3 | TRBV6-1 | - | ASSEALFPIRGTDTQY